Described below is a single T cell receptor beta chain sequence and its context. Random hexamers served to reverse transcribe roughly 0.45 to 1 ug RNA. TCRdb analysed the immunoSEQ multiplex PCR reads with MiXCR anew, one entry per CDR3 protein. The sample has 330,000 or so distinct CDR3 sequences; roughly 85% are singletons. The data belong to a study of CD8 T cells in Susac syndrome. The source of this sequence is a human donor with multiple sclerosis. The sample comprised CD8+ T cells from PBMCs.

CDR3 loop: CASSLVLADPYNEQFF. CDR3 in DNA: TGTGCCAGCAGTTTGGTGCTAGCGGACCCCTACAATGAGCAGTTCTTC. J is TRBJ2-1 and V is TRBV27; 7 nucleotides match TRBD2. V shed 3 bases, J shed 2 bases, and the junction held 7 bases outside the gene matches. The length of the CDR3 is 16 residues. Germline CDR1 MNHEY, CDR2 SMNVEV (reference sequence).